Presented here are 22 T cell receptor beta chains from one specimen sequenced in a study of cytotoxic CD8 clonotypes in ibrutinib-treated CLL. Here immunoSEQ multiplex PCR was the method, and the copy in TCRdb shows in-frame clones only, minus some. This table holds around 140,000 clones, around 81% found once. The sample in question was PBMCs, obtained after 36 months of ibrutinib treatment. The source is a human donor with chronic lymphocytic leukemia.

The chain links TRBV7-8 to TRBJ2-2; the D gene is possibly TRBD2 (5 bases). V dropped 10 bases and J dropped 0 bases, with 12 bases sitting between them. Germline loops: CDR1 SGHVS, CDR2 FQNEAQ. The CDR3 loop spans 14 amino acids. CDR3 DNA: TGTGCCACCAGAACTAGTTCGAACACCGGGGAGCTGTTTTTT. Translating it yields CATRTSSNTGELFF.

This sequence joins TRBV20-1 and TRBJ1-1; D possibly corresponds to TRBD1 (5 bases). V lost 4 bases and J 9 bases, leaving 12 bases between the germline ends. Germline values: CDR1 DFQATT, CDR2 SNEGSKA (reference sequence). There are 11 residues in the CDR3. The CDR3 loop is CSAKTRGQAFF. The CDR3 DNA sequence: TGCAGTGCTAAGACCCGGGGCCAAGCTTTCTTT.

The chain couples TRBV19 to TRBJ2-1; D call uncertain. Germline V CDR1 and CDR2: LNHDA, SQIVND (reference sequence). The CDR3 is made up of 14 amino acids. V lost 3 bases, J lost 3 bases, and 9 bases lay in between. Written as DNA, the CDR3 is TGTGCCAGTAGTATGTCCTGGGACTACAATGAGCAGTTCTTC. Translating it yields CASSMSWDYNEQFF. Full variable domain (rest looked up from reference TRBV19 and TRBJ2-1): DGGITQSPKYLFRKEGQNVTLSCEQNLNHDAMYWYRQDPGQGLRLIYYSQIVNDFQKGDIAEGYSVSREKKESFPLTVTSAQKNPTAFYLCASSMSWDYNEQFFGPGTRLTVL.

The rearrangement joins TRBV30 to TRBJ2-7; 8 bases map to TRBD2. The V and J ends lost 5 bases and 3 bases, in that order; junction bases with no gene match: 12. Per germline, CDR1 GTSNPN and CDR2 SVGIG (reference sequence). There are 15 residues in the CDR3. Here the CDR3 DNA reads TGTGCCTGGGGCCCTAGGGGACTAGTTCACTACGAGCAGTACTTC. Amino acids: CAWGPRGLVHYEQYF.

V is TRBV5-1 and J is TRBJ2-7, with 11 bases that match TRBD2. V shed 4 bases and J 4 bases; nucleotides not matched to a gene: 10. The length of the CDR3 is 16 residues. Germline CDR1 SGHRS, CDR2 YFSETQ. The CDR3 DNA reads as TGCGCCAGCAGCCTGTTAGCGGGAGGGCCGATATACGAGCAGTACTTC. Translation: CASSLLAGGPIYEQYF.

This rearrangement joins TRBV10-2 to TRBJ2-7; the D gene is possibly TRBD1 (5 bases). The CDR3 has 12 residues. Germline lookup yields CDR1 WSHSY and CDR2 SAAADI. Trimming shortened V by 6 bases and J by 3 bases, and 9 bases separated the two germline ends. CDR3 region: CASRNQGYEQYF. The CDR3 DNA reads as TGCGCCAGCAGGAATCAGGGCTACGAGCAGTACTTC.

This clone was counted a few times. V and J are TRBV6-6 and TRBJ2-1, with 13 bases lining up with TRBD2. In germline, CDR1 is MNHNY, CDR2 SVGAGI (reference sequence). The CDR3 extends over 16 amino acids. V was clipped by 6 bases and J by 9 bases; unmatched bases: 11. The CDR3 sequence: CASSLWTSGSGGEQFF. CDR3 bases: TGTGCCAGCAGCCTCTGGACTAGCGGGAGCGGGGGTGAGCAGTTCTTC.

The chain recombines TRBV5-5 with TRBJ2-2; no clear D. CDR3 length equals 16 residues. V was pared by 2 bases and J by 0 bases, with 11 bases between. Germline-derived CDR1 and CDR2 are SGHKS and YYEKEE (reference sequence). Written as DNA, the CDR3 is TGTGCCAGCAGCTTTTGGGGTGGGACGAACACCGGGGAGCTGTTTTTT. Residues: CASSFWGGTNTGELFF.

The chain employs TRBV7-9 and TRBJ2-1, with 7 bases matching TRBD2. V lost 3 bases and J lost 10; bases outside the gene matches: 12. This CDR3 has 15 residues. Germline assignment: CDR1 SEHNR and CDR2 FQNEAQ (reference sequence). This chain's CDR3 is CASSFRRRESYEQFF. DNA for the CDR3: TGTGCCAGCAGCTTCCGTCGGCGGGAGTCTTACGAGCAGTTCTTC.

This rearrangement joins TRBV7-3 to TRBJ2-7; perhaps TRBD1 as D (5 bases). Germline loops: CDR1 SGHTA, CDR2 FQGTGA. Trimming removed 1 base at V and 0 bases at J, with 7 bases between. This CDR3 is 14 amino acids long. CDR3 protein: CASSLKGPSYEQYF. DNA of the CDR3: TGTGCCAGCAGCTTAAAGGGGCCCTCCTACGAGCAGTACTTC.

The chain has TRBV18 and TRBJ2-1, with D possibly being TRBD1 or TRBD2 (5 bases each). V was trimmed by 6 bases and J by 15 bases, leaving 21 bases between them. From germline, CDR1 is KGHSH and CDR2 LQKENI. The CDR3 is 13 residues long. For the CDR3, the DNA is TGTGCCAGCTCTCCTCAAGGGGCAGGGAGTAGGTTCTTC. Translating gives CASSPQGAGSRFF. Drawing the rest from reference TRBV18 and TRBJ2-1, the complete variable domain is NAGVMQNPRHLVRRRGQEARLRCSPMKGHSHVYWYRQLPEEGLKFMVYLQKENIIDESGMPKERFSAEFPKEGPSILRIQQVVRGDSAAYFCASSPQGAGSRFFGPGTRLTVL.

A remark on this clone: Sequence at one end of the junction differs from germline and may be a read error. This rearrangement joins TRBV5-1 to TRBJ2-7; no clear D gene. CDR3 length: 14 amino acids. Germline loops: CDR1 SGHRS, CDR2 YFSETQ. CDR3 sequence: CVSSLATGRPEQYF. CDR3 in DNA: TGCGTCAGCAGCTTGGCGACGGGCAGGCCCGAGCAGTACTTC.

The chain couples TRBV7-6 to TRBJ1-2; TRBD1 agrees at 9 bases. V lost 1 base, J lost 5 bases, and 2 bases stayed unmatched. Germline V gene sequence: CDR1 SGHVS, CDR2 FNYEAQ. The CDR3 contains 14 residues. The CDR3 spells CASSLDRGLYGYTF. CDR3 DNA sequence: TGTGCCAGCAGCTTAGACAGGGGGCTGTATGGCTACACCTTC.

The chain has TRBV7-6 and TRBJ1-3; 7 positions agree with TRBD1. V lost 6 bases to trimming and J lost 2 bases; unmatched junction nucleotides: 7. Germline V gene data show CDR1 as SGHVS and CDR2 as FNYEAQ. The CDR3 is made up of 15 amino acids. CDR3 nucleotides: TGTGCCAGCAGTGAAATTACAGGGGCTGGAAACACCATATATTTT. Encoded protein: CASSEITGAGNTIYF.

V usage is TRBV19 and J usage is TRBJ1-3; D remains ambiguous. Trimming cost V 3 bases and J 0 bases, with 12 bases left between them. From germline, CDR1 is LNHDA and CDR2 SQIVND (reference sequence). CDR3 length: 16 amino acids. CDR3 sequence: CASSIRRQSSGNTIYF. The CDR3 nucleotides are TGTGCCAGTAGTATTAGGCGGCAGAGCTCTGGAAACACCATATATTTT.

The V gene is TRBV19, the J gene TRBJ2-7; 8 bases align to TRBD1. Germline-derived CDR1 and CDR2 are LNHDA and SQIVND (reference sequence). The trim removed 5 bases at V and 0 bases at J, leaving 15 bases unmatched. There are 18 residues in the CDR3. CDR3 residues: CASSPRQGLAPGSYEQYF. The CDR3 nucleotides read TGTGCCAGTAGTCCCAGACAGGGGTTAGCCCCGGGCTCCTACGAGCAGTACTTC.

The J gene is TRBJ2-7, the V gene TRBV9, with a weak D call TRBD1 (5 bases). V was clipped by 4 bases and J by 3 bases, with 17 bases between them. Germline assignment: CDR1 SGDLS and CDR2 YYNGEE. The CDR3 sequence is 15 residues long. CDR3 nucleotide sequence: TGTGCCAGCAGCCCCCAGGGTGTTTGGGTCTACGAGCAGTACTTC. Translating it yields CASSPQGVWVYEQYF.

This clone occurred a few times. The V gene is TRBV7-3, the J gene TRBJ1-1; D is uncertain. This CDR3 is built from 13 residues. Looked up from germline, CDR1 is SGHTA and CDR2 is FQGTGA. V lost 2 bases, J lost 4 bases, and 8 bases lay in between. The CDR3 protein is CASSLGQRTEAFF. DNA for the CDR3: TGTGCCAGCAGCTTAGGGCAACGCACTGAAGCTTTCTTT.

This clone was counted once. The chain combines TRBV5-1 with TRBJ2-2, with 7 bases identical to TRBD1. Germline lookup yields CDR1 SGHRS and CDR2 YFSETQ. J was trimmed by 3 bases and V by 5 bases; bases with no gene match: 7. CDR3 length: 15 residues. The CDR3 DNA is TGCGCCAGCAGTTCACAGGGGAGAGACACCGGGGAGCTGTTTTTT. Protein sequence: CASSSQGRDTGELFF.

This chain links TRBV6-4 with TRBJ2-3, with a weak D call TRBD1 (5 bases). The CDR3 is 14 residues long. V lost 6 bases, J lost 6 bases, and 16 bases lay in between. From germline, CDR1 is MRHNA and CDR2 SNTAGT. Here the CDR3 reads CASSDRGRADTQYF. CDR3 coding DNA: TGTGCCAGCAGCGACCGAGGCAGGGCTGATACGCAGTATTTT.

The J gene is TRBJ2-7, the V gene TRBV2; 9 bases fit TRBD1. The CDR3 totals 13 residues. After removal of 6 bases from V and 5 bases from J, the junction contained 5 bases not matched to a gene. The germline V gene encodes CDR1 SNHLY and CDR2 FYNNEI. DNA of the CDR3: TGTGCCAGCAGCCCGGACAGGGGCAACGAGCAGTACTTC. Its translation is CASSPDRGNEQYF.

The chain carries TRBV6-5 and TRBJ1-4; 8 bases agree with TRBD1. J lost 10 bases, V lost 7 bases, and 8 bases had no gene match. This CDR3 comprises 13 residues. Germline lookup yields CDR1 MNHEY and CDR2 SVGAGI. The chain's CDR3 is CASTTRQGRKLFF. The CDR3 DNA reads TGTGCCAGCACCACAAGACAGGGGAGAAAACTGTTTTTT.